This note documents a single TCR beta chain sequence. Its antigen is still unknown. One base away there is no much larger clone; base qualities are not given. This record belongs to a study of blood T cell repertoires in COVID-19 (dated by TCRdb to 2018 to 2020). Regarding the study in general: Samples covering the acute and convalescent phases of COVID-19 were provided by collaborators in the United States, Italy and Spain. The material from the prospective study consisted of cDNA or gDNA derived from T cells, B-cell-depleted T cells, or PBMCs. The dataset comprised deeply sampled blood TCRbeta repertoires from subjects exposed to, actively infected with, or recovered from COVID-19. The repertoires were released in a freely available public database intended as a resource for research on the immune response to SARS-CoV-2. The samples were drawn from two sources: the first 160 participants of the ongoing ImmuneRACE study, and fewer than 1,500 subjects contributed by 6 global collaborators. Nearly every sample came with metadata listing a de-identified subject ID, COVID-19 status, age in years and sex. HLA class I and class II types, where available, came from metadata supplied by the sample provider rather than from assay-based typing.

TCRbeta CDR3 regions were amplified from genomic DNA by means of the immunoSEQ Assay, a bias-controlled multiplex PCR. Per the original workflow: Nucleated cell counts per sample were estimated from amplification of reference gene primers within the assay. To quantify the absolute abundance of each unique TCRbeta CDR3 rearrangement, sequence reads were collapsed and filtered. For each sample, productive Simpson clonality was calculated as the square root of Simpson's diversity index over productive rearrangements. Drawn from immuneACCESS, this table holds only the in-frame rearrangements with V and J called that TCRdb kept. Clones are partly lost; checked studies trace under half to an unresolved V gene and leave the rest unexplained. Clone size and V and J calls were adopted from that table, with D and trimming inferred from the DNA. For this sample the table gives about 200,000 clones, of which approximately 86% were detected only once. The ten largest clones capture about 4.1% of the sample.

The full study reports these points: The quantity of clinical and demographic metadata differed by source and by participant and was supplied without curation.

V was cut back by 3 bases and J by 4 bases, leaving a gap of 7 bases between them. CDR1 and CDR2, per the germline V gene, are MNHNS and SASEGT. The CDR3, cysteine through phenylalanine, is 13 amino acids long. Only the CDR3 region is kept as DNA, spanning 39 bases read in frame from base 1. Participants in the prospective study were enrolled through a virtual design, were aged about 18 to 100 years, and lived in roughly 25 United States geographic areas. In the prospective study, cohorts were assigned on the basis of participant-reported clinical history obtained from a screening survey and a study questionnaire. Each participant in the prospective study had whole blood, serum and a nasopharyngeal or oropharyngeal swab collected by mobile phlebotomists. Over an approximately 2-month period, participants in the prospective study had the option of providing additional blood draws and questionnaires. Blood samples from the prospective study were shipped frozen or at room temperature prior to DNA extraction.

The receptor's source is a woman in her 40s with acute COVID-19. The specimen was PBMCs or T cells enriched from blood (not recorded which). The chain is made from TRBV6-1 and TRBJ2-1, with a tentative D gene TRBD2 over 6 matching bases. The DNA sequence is TGTGCCAGCAGTGAGGAGGGGTACAATGAGCAGTTCTTC. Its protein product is CASSEEGYNEQFF.